These T cell receptor beta chains were read from a single sample in a study of molecular identifiers for immune sequencing clone quantification. TCRdb reanalysed the PCR reads using MiXCR and keeps one entry per CDR3 protein. The sample carries some 650,000 distinct CDR3 sequences, just under 20% recorded once. The sequenced sample consisted of naive CD8+ T cells from blood, with Jurkat cell RNA spiked in. These receptor sequences come from a human donor in good health. Some libraries in this study had Jurkat cell RNA spiked in. CDR3s include the opening cysteine and the closing phenylalanine or tryptophan. Each record gives: D gene, clone size, J gene, V gene, CDR3 protein, CDR3 DNA. The D gene is left open where the match is weak. Clone sizes are given selectively: once, few, many, or a class where the clone is expanded.

d_gene: NA
abundance: few
j_gene: TRBJ2-1
v_gene: TRBV9
CDR3aa: CASSSGVEEQFF
CDR3nt: TGTGCCAGCAGCTCAGGGGTAGAGGAGCAGTTCTTC

d_gene: NA
abundance: NA
j_gene: TRBJ2-7
v_gene: TRBV20-1
CDR3aa: CSASLRVRPQQYF
CDR3nt: TGCAGTGCTAGCCTTCGGGTCCGTCCGCAGCAGTACTTC

d_gene: NA
abundance: many
j_gene: TRBJ1-1
v_gene: TRBV2
CDR3aa: CASRISVNGNTEAFF
CDR3nt: TGTGCCAGCAGAATTAGCGTGAACGGGAACACTGAAGCTTTCTTT

d_gene: TRBD2
abundance: NA
j_gene: TRBJ2-7
v_gene: TRBV4-3
CDR3aa: CASSQAGAGADEQYF
CDR3nt: TGCGCCAGCAGCCAAGCGGGAGCGGGAGCCGACGAGCAGTACTTC

d_gene: NA
abundance: many
j_gene: TRBJ1-1
v_gene: TRBV7-9
CDR3aa: CASSLVGPNTEAFF
CDR3nt: TGTGCCAGCAGCTTAGTAGGGCCGAACACTGAAGCTTTCTTT

d_gene: NA
abundance: few
j_gene: TRBJ2-1
v_gene: TRBV11-2
CDR3aa: CASSLGRSRSYNEQFF
CDR3nt: TGTGCCAGCAGCTTAGGTCGGTCCCGATCCTACAATGAGCAGTTCTTC

d_gene: NA
abundance: NA
j_gene: TRBJ2-3
v_gene: TRBV6-2/TRBV6-3
CDR3aa: CASSYRGGRADTQYF
CDR3nt: TGTGCCAGCAGTTATAGAGGGGGGCGCGCAGATACGCAGTATTTT

d_gene: TRBD1
abundance: NA
j_gene: TRBJ2-5
v_gene: TRBV7-7
CDR3aa: CASSLSPDRGQETQYF
CDR3nt: TGTGCCAGCAGCTTGAGCCCCGACAGGGGCCAAGAGACCCAGTACTTC

d_gene: NA
abundance: many
j_gene: TRBJ2-7
v_gene: TRBV6-2/TRBV6-3
CDR3aa: CASSYGPGMGYEQYF
CDR3nt: TGTGCCAGCAGTTACGGTCCGGGGATGGGCTACGAGCAGTACTTC

d_gene: NA
abundance: NA
j_gene: TRBJ2-2
v_gene: TRBV19
CDR3aa: CASSMAGHANTGELFF
CDR3nt: TGTGCCAGTAGTATGGCAGGCCATGCGAACACCGGGGAGCTGTTTTTT

d_gene: NA
abundance: many
j_gene: TRBJ2-3
v_gene: TRBV6-2/TRBV6-3
CDR3aa: CASSYVVTTSTDTQYF
CDR3nt: TGTGCCAGCAGTTACGTCGTGACTACCAGCACAGATACGCAGTATTTT

d_gene: NA
abundance: many
j_gene: TRBJ1-1
v_gene: TRBV9
CDR3aa: CASSPGSPTEAFF
CDR3nt: TGTGCCAGCAGTCCCGGATCCCCCACTGAAGCTTTCTTT

d_gene: NA
abundance: many
j_gene: TRBJ2-3
v_gene: TRBV11-2
CDR3aa: CAGAGSPTDTQYF
CDR3nt: TGTGCGGGGGCCGGCTCCCCCACAGATACGCAGTATTTT

d_gene: NA
abundance: many
j_gene: TRBJ2-5
v_gene: TRBV6-5
CDR3aa: CASSYLRAETQYF
CDR3nt: TGTGCCAGCAGTTACTTAAGGGCTGAGACCCAGTACTTC